The entry below gives a single T cell receptor (beta chain) sequence along with its context. The target antigen is unknown. The entry originates in a study of T cells in Graves' hyperthyroidism and ophthalmopathy. Findings of the study overall: Ophthalmopathy was predicted by the model a median of about 6.5 months ahead of onset. Most clonotypes that expanded in the thyroid above 0.001 also showed up in blood.

Regions amplified from RNA transcripts were the TCR beta CDR3 regions. Using the HTBI primer set, a first-round RT-PCR was run on the TCR CDR3. TCRdb called the multiplex PCR reads again in MiXCR, with one record for every CDR3 protein. Among hundreds of thousands of distinct CDR3 sequences listed, roughly 15% were seen once. The clonotype originates from a middle-aged woman with Graves' ophthalmopathy. The specimen sequenced was blood.

The CDR3 nucleotides are TGTGCCAGCAGCTACCGACAGGGTAATGTCAACGAGCAGTACTTC. This codes for CASSYRQGNVNEQYF. J is TRBJ2-7 and V is TRBV7-2; 7 nucleotides agree with TRBD1. V was pared by 4 bases and J by 5 bases, with 11 bases of the junction left unmatched. The germline CDR1 and CDR2 sequences are SGHTA and FQGNSA. The CDR3 runs to 15 residues. Based on the CDR3 plus reference TRBV7-2 and TRBJ2-7, the full variable domain is GAGVSQSPSNKVTEKGKDVELRCDPISGHTALYWYRQSLGQGLEFLIYFQGNSAPDKSGLPSDRFSAERTGGSVSTLTIQRTQQEDSAVYLCASSYRQGNVNEQYFGPGTRLTVT.